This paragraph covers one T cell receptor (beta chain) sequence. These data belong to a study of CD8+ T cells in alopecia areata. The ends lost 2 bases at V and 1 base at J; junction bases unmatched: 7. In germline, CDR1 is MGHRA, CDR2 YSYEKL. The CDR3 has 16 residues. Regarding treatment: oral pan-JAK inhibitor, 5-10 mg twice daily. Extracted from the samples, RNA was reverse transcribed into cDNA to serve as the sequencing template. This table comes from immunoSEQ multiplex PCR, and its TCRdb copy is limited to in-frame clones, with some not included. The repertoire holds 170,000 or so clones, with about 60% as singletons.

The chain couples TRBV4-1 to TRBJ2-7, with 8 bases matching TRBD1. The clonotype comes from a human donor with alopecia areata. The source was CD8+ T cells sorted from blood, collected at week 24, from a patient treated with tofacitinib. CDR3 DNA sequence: TGCGCCAGCAGCCAATACGAGACAGGGGTTTCCTACGAGCAGTACTTC. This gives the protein CASSQYETGVSYEQYF.